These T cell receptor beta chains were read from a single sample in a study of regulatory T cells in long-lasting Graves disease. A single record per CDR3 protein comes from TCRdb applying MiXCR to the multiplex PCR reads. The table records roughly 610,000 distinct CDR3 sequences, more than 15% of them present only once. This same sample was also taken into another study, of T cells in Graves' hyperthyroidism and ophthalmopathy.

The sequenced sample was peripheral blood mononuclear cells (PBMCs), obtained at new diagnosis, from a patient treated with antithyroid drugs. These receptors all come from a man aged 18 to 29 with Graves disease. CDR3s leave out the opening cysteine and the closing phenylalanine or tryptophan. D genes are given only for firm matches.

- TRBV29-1 SVDADSSYEQY
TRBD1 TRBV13 ASTLRGQTPYEQY
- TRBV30 AWSMTRGNQPQH
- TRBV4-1 ASSQVVTSSYEQY
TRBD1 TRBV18 ASSPRDRGPNNEKLF
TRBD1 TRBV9 ASSVGQGIYEQY
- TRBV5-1 ASSLEGQGLTYEQY
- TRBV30 AWRRGQNNEKLF
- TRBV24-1 ATSPPGAKEPQH
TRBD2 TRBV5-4 ASSFSGLRGRSNEQF
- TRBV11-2 ASTQGADTQY
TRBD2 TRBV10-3 AITPGTSLSNEQF
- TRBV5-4 ASSLGLSGPAAGTEAF
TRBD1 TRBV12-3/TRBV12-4 STGTGSGYT
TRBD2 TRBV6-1 ASSAGSGGFNEQF
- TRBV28 ASSVTGQTNEKLF
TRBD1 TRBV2 ASSFRTGGGYT
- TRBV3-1 ASSHRGRAEAF
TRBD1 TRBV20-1 SAGQGQETQY
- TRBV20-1 SARFGFTNEKLL
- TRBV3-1 ASSQVRGIPYNEQF
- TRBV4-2 ASSQEWRGGNQPQH
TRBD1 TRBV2 ASSNSGTAPLFDGYT
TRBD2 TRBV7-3 ASSHGRAVDEQF
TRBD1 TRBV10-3 AISPGQGALADTQY
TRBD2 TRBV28 ASSPGASGLYQETQY
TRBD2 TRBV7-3 ASSHGLAGGPEYSYEQY
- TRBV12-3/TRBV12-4 ASSQMAVSGNTIY
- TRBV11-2 ASSLVGGRTDTQY
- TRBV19 ASSISAYLNYGYT
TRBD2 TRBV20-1 SASRAGGPDEQF
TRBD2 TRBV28 ASSLLGTSAYNEQF
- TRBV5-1 ASSLEGPSGNTIY
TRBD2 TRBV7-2 ASSLVFGWGLAVSSYNEQF
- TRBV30 AWTRRGMNTEAF
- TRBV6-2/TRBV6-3 ASGVNSNQPQH
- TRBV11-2 ASSLAGGSMNTEAF
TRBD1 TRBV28 ASKQGAFRKGEQY
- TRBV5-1 ASRVEGVNTEAF
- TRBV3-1 ASSQGVGGEQF
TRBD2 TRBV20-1 SAPGLAGEAWQETQY
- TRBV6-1 ASSEGAGPTYEQY
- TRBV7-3 ASTLPHEKSGNEQF
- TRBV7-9 ASREGGGNTIY
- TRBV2 ASRGLGLLRATGINYGYT
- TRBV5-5 ASSSPLRGEPQH